This T cell receptor (beta chain) was obtained from a study of T cell responses to AZD1222 COVID-19 vaccine. Data came from immunoSEQ multiplex PCR; TCRdb stores just in-frame clones and leaves some out. The sample carries tens of thousands of clones, approximately 88% recorded once. V lost 6 bases and J lost 8; bases outside the gene matches: 8. CDR3 length: 15 residues. The germline V gene encodes CDR1 MDHEN and CDR2 SYDVKM. This clone has more than one count but fewer than ten. Sample: peripheral blood, taken on day 0 of MenACWY control vaccination. The sequence came from an adult in good health. The rearrangement joins TRBV28 to TRBJ1-6; TRBD1 aligns across 9 bases. The CDR3 protein is CASSPGTGRHSPLHF. CDR3 bases: TGTGCCAGCAGCCCCGGGACAGGGCGGCATTCACCCCTCCACTTT.